This TCR beta chain was captured by sequencing in a study of beta chain features in type 1 diabetes. Study findings and constraints: Patients with Type 1 diabetes showed moderately but significantly shorter TCRB CDR3s in all four CD4+ subsets.

This clone was picked up a small number of times. The antigen remains unidentified. TCRB transcripts that were expressed got sequenced, as all of the isolated RNA had been reverse transcribed. Profiled with immunoSEQ multiplex PCR; TCRdb holds only in-frame clones, not every one. The sample holds about 300,000 clones; roughly 12% are singletons and the top ten take roughly 0.015%. Trimming took 3 bases from V and 9 from J, leaving 13 bases between them. This CDR3 has 13 residues. The germline V gene encodes CDR1 SGHKS and CDR2 YYEKEE (reference sequence). Sequencing used naive CD4+ T cells from blood. The sequence came from a woman younger than 35 with type 1 diabetes. The rearrangement joins TRBV5-5 to TRBJ2-1; possible D gene TRBD2, 5 bases. CDR3 region: CASSSYSESEQFF. CDR3 DNA: TGTGCCAGCAGCTCTTATAGCGAGAGTGAGCAGTTCTTC.